This is a list of T cell receptor beta chains from one sample in a study of T-cell reconstitution after alpha-beta-depleted transplantation in children. MiXCR, run by TCRdb on the PCR reads, gives a single entry per CDR3 protein. The sample has about 72,000 distinct CDR3 sequences; 6% to 8% are singletons. Source: PBMCs from the stem cell graft donor, taken from the stem cell graft. All receptors come from a human donor who donated a stem cell graft to a child with acute lymphoblastic leukemia. The CDR3 runs from the conserved cysteine through the conserved F or W. D genes are given only for firm matches. For some rows the clone size is stated as once, few or many, or as a class when expanded; others skip it.

>-|TRBJ2-3|TRBV7-2|many
TGTGCCAGCAGGCCGATGGCAGATACGCAGTATTTT
CASRPMADTQYF
>-|TRBJ1-4|TRBV5-1|many
TGCGCCAGCAGCTTGGACGTGGTAACTAATGAAAAACTGTTTTTT
CASSLDVVTNEKLFF
>TRBD1|TRBJ2-3|TRBV7-3|-
TGTGCCACCCGGGACAGGGCCACAGATACGCAGTATTTT
CATRDRATDTQYF
>TRBD1|TRBJ1-1|TRBV11-2|few
TGTGCCAGCAGCTTGGACAGGGGGCGCATAGGCGAAGCTTTCTTT
CASSLDRGRIGEAFF
>TRBD1|TRBJ1-3|TRBV9|many
TGTGCCAGCAGCCCCCCAGGGGGGCAAGGAGGAAACACCATATATTTT
CASSPPGGQGGNTIYF
>-|TRBJ1-1|TRBV29-1|few
TGCAGCGTTGAAGATAACAGGGTGGCTTTCTTT
CSVEDNRVAFF
>-|TRBJ1-5|TRBV28|many
TGTGCCAGCAGTTTTAGGGGTCCCTCCAATCAGCCCCAGCATTTT
CASSFRGPSNQPQHF
>-|TRBJ1-5|TRBV15|-
TGTGCCACCAGCAGAGATGCGTCAGCCCATCAGCCCCAGCATTTT
CATSRDASAHQPQHF
>TRBD2|TRBJ2-4|TRBV28|-
TGTGCCAGCAGCCCAGGACTAGCGGGTGGGATAGCCAAAAACATTCAGTACTTC
CASSPGLAGGIAKNIQYF
>-|TRBJ2-3|TRBV20-1|many
TGCAGTGCTAGTGGGACAACTAGCACAGATACGCAGTATTTT
CSASGTTSTDTQYF
>-|TRBJ2-7|TRBV20-1|few
TGCAGTGCTAGGAGACAGTCCAACCTCTACGAGCAGTACTTC
CSARRQSNLYEQYF
>-|TRBJ1-1|TRBV20-1|many
TGCAGTGCTAGAGATCTGGGGACAAGACTGATGAACACTGAAGCTTTCTTT
CSARDLGTRLMNTEAFF
>-|TRBJ2-7|TRBV19|many
TGTGCCAGTAGTATGGAGGTCGCTAGTAACTCCTACGAGCAGTACTTC
CASSMEVASNSYEQYF
>-|TRBJ2-7|TRBV18|few
TGTGCCAGCTCACCACTGAGCAGGGGCGCATCCTACGAGCAGTACTTC
CASSPLSRGASYEQYF
>TRBD1|TRBJ1-6|TRBV18|-
TGTGCCAGCTCAATTGGACAGGGGGTTTCACCCCTCCACTTT
CASSIGQGVSPLHF
>-|TRBJ2-1|TRBV7-3|few
TGTGCCAGCAGCTTAAGGGCAGCTACCCAGACAAACCGAAGGCACTACAATGAGCAGTTCTTC
CASSLRAATQTNRRHYNEQFF
>-|TRBJ1-6|TRBV15|many
TGTGCCACCAGCAGAGTAGGGGGGTCTAATTCACCCCTCCACTTT
CATSRVGGSNSPLHF
>-|TRBJ1-1|TRBV6-5|-
TGTGCCAGCAGTTACCATAGGGGGGACACTGAAGCTTTCTTT
CASSYHRGDTEAFF
>TRBD1|TRBJ1-1|TRBV7-9|many
TGTGCCAGCAGCTTGCGGGGACAGGGGACCACTGAAGCTTTCTTT
CASSLRGQGTTEAFF
>TRBD1|TRBJ2-5|TRBV29-1|many
TGCAGCGCTCCGACAGGGGGCAGCCAAGAGACCCAGTACTTC
CSAPTGGSQETQYF
>-|TRBJ2-5|TRBV9|once
TGTGCCAGCAGCGTAGGAGGCAACCTGGTGGAGACCCAGTACTTC
CASSVGGNLVETQYF
>-|TRBJ2-5|TRBV20-1|many
TGCAGTGCTACCGACTATAACCAAGAGACCCAGTACTTC
CSATDYNQETQYF
>TRBD1|TRBJ1-3|TRBV6-2/TRBV6-3|-
TGTGCCAGCAGTTCGATCGGGACAGGAATGACAAACACCATATATTTT
CASSSIGTGMTNTIYF
>-|TRBJ1-2|TRBV4-3|-
TGCGCCAGCAGCCATGACCAGGGATCCGACTACACCTTC
CASSHDQGSDYTF
>-|TRBJ1-6|TRBV6-1|-
TGTGCCAGCAGTCTAATTGGGGTCGCTAATTCACCCCTCCACTTT
CASSLIGVANSPLHF
>-|TRBJ2-1|TRBV5-1|many
TGCGCCAGCAGCCTAGGGAGAGGGAGCAATGAGCAGTTCTTC
CASSLGRGSNEQFF
>TRBD2|TRBJ2-1|TRBV9|many
TGTGCCAGCAGCAACCCCGGAGCGGGGGGGCATCGCAATGAGCAGTTCTTC
CASSNPGAGGHRNEQFF
>-|TRBJ1-4|TRBV24-1|many
TGTGCCACCAGTGACACTCAAGAGGAAAAACTGTTTTTT
CATSDTQEEKLFF
>-|TRBJ2-2|TRBV7-3|many
TGTGCCAGCAGCCCAACCGGAAGGGGGGCGATCGGGGAGCTGTTTTTT
CASSPTGRGAIGELFF
>-|TRBJ2-1|TRBV29-1|many
TGCAGCGTTGAGGTAACAGGGAAGAAAAATGAGCAGTTCTTC
CSVEVTGKKNEQFF
>TRBD2|TRBJ2-7|TRBV6-5|many
TGTGCCAGCAGTCCGACCATTAGCGGGGGAGCCTACGAGCAGTACTTC
CASSPTISGGAYEQYF
>TRBD1|TRBJ2-5|TRBV29-1|many
TGCAGCGTTGAAAGGGGGACAGGGGTAGAGATCCAGTACTTC
CSVERGTGVEIQYF
>-|TRBJ2-5|TRBV15|many
TGTGCCACCAGCAGAGATCACACGGAGGGGACCCAGTACTTC
CATSRDHTEGTQYF
>TRBD2|TRBJ2-1|TRBV12-3/TRBV12-4|many
TGTGCCAGCAGTTTGTCGGGGGGAAGCTCCTACAATGAGCAGTTCTTC
CASSLSGGSSYNEQFF
>-|TRBJ2-2|TRBV7-3|many
TGTGCCAGCAGCTTCGGACACCGGAACACCGGGGAGCTGTTTTTT
CASSFGHRNTGELFF
>TRBD2|TRBJ2-5|TRBV2|many
TGTGCCAGCAGCGGGACTAGCGGAGAGACCCAGTACTTC
CASSGTSGETQYF
>-|TRBJ2-3|TRBV4-3|many
TGCGCCAGCCGCGGCGATCATAGCACAGATACGCAGTATTTT
CASRGDHSTDTQYF
>-|TRBJ1-2|TRBV5-1|many
TGCGCCAGCAGGACAGGTCTTAATGGCTACACCTTC
CASRTGLNGYTF
>-|TRBJ2-5|TRBV7-2|many
TGTGCCAGCAGCTTAGAAACCGCAGGGAGGGAGACCCAGTACTTC
CASSLETAGRETQYF
>TRBD1|TRBJ1-3|TRBV6-2/TRBV6-3|many
TGTGCCAGCAGTAACCCGGACAGGCCCTCTGGAAACACCATATATTTT
CASSNPDRPSGNTIYF
>-|TRBJ2-2|TRBV2|many
TGTGCCAGCAGTCGCCGGACGGCGGTGAACACCGGGGAGCTGTTTTTT
CASSRRTAVNTGELFF
>TRBD2|TRBJ2-1|TRBV4-3|many
TGCGCCAGCAGCCCCTCGGGACTAGGGTTCCATGAGCAGTTCTTC
CASSPSGLGFHEQFF
>-|TRBJ1-4|TRBV6-1|many
TGTGCCAGCAGACCAACCACTATTACAACTAATGAAAAACTGTTTTTT
CASRPTTITTNEKLFF
>-|TRBJ1-1|TRBV3-1|-
TGTGCCAGCAGCCAGGGAGATACAGGGAGCCCGAAAGCTTTCTTT
CASSQGDTGSPKAFF
>-|TRBJ2-3|TRBV6-4|many
TGTGCCAGCAGTGACTCGTCGGAGGCAGATACGCAGTATTTT
CASSDSSEADTQYF